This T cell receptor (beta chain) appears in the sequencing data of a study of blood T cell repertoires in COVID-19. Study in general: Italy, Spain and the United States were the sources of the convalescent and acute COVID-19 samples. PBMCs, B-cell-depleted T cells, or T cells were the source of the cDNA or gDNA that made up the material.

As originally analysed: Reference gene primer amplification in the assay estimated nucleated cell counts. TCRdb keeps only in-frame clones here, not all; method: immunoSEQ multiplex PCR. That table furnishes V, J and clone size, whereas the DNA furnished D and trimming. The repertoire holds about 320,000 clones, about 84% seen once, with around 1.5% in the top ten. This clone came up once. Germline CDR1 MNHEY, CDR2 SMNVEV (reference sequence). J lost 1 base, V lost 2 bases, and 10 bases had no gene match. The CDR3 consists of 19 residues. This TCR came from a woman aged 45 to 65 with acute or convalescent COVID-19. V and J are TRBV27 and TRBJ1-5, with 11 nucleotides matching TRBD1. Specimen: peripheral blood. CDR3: CASSLIGTGGIGSNQPQHF. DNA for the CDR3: TGTGCCAGCAGTTTAATTGGGACAGGGGGAATTGGAAGCAATCAGCCCCAGCATTTT.